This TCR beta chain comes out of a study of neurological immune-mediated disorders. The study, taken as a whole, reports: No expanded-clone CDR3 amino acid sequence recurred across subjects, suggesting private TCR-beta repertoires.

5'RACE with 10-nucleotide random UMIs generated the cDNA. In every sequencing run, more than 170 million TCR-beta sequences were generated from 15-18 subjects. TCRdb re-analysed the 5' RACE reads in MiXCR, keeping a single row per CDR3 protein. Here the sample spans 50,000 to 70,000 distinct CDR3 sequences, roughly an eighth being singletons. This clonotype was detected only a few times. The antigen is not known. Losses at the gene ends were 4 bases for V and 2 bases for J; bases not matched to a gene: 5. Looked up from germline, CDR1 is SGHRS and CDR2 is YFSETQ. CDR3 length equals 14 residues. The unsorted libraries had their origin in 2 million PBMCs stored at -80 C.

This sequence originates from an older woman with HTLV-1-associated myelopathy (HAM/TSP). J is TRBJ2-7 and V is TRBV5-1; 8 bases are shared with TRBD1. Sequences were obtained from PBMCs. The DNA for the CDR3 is TGCGCCAGCAGCATAGGACAGGGCGCCTACGAGCAGTACTTC. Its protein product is CASSIGQGAYEQYF.